A single T cell receptor (beta chain) is shown here with its context. TCRdb analysed the reads with MiXCR anew, one entry per CDR3 protein. The table has about 530,000 distinct CDR3 sequences, around 27% seen once. The data were taken from a study of T cell repertoires in cytomegalovirus infection. From germline, CDR1 is KGHDR and CDR2 SFDVKD. The V and J ends lost 4 bases and 4 bases respectively, with 19 bases between them. This CDR3 spans 17 amino acids. The specimen was PBMCs. The chain is built from TRBV24-1 and TRBJ2-1; the D call may be TRBD1 or TRBD2 (5 bases each). The TCR originated in a human donor in good health (CMV status not recorded). Some clones in this sample may be carry-over from other donors' samples. CDR3 region: CATSDLGTNNLYNEQFF. CDR3 in DNA: TGTGCCACCAGTGACTTAGGGACGAACAACCTTTACAATGAGCAGTTCTTC.